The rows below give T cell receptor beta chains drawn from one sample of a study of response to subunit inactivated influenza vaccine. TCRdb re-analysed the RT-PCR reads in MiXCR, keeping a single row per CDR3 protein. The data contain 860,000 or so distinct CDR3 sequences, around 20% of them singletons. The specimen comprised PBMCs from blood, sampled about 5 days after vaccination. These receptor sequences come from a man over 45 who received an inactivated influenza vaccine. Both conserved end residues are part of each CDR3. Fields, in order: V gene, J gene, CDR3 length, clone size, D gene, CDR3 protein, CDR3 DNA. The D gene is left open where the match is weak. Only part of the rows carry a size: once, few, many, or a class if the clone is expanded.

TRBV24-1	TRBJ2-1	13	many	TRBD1	CATGQGTLNEQFF	TGTGCCACGGGACAGGGAACACTGAATGAGCAGTTCTTC
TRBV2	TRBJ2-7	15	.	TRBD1	CASSGNRDRVHEQYF	TGTGCCAGCAGTGGAAACCGGGACAGGGTCCACGAGCAGTACTTC
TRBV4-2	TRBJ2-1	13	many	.	CASSQEDYNEQFF	TGTGCCAGCAGCCAAGAGGACTACAATGAGCAGTTCTTC
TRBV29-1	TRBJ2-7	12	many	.	CSVLTGTYEQYF	TGCAGCGTCCTGACAGGAACCTACGAGCAGTACTTC
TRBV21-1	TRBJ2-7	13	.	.	CASSKEGSHEQYF	TGTGCCAGCAGCAAGGAGGGTTCCCACGAGCAGTACTTC
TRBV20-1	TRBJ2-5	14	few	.	CSAAAMGGLETQYF	TGCAGTGCTGCTGCCATGGGGGGTCTGGAGACCCAGTACTTC
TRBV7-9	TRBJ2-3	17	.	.	CASSPTPGHASTDTQYF	TGTGCCAGCAGCCCTACCCCGGGACACGCTAGCACAGATACGCAGTATTTT
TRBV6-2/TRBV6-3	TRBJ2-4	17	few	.	CASSYSMIDVAKNIQYF	TGTGCCAGCAGTTACTCGATGATCGACGTAGCCAAAAACATTCAGTACTTC
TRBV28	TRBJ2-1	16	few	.	CASSPAPPGVENEQFF	TGTGCCAGCAGTCCCGCCCCTCCAGGGGTGGAGAATGAGCAGTTCTTC
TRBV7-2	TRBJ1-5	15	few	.	CASSFSRNSNQPQHF	TGTGCCAGCAGCTTTAGCAGGAATAGCAATCAGCCCCAGCATTTT
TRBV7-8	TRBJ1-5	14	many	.	CASIKSGRNQPQHF	TGTGCCAGCATAAAATCGGGCAGGAATCAGCCCCAGCATTTT
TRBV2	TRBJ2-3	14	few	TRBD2	CASTGTSLADTQYF	TGTGCCAGCACCGGGACTAGCCTTGCAGATACGCAGTATTTT
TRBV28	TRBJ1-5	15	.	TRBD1	CASRNTGGRNQPQHF	TGTGCCAGCAGAAACACAGGGGGCAGGAATCAGCCCCAGCATTTT
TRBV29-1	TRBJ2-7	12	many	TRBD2	CSVVSGSGWQYF	TGCAGCGTTGTTAGCGGGAGTGGGTGGCAGTACTTC
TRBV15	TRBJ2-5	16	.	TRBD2	CATSRDWSPGGETQYF	TGTGCCACCAGCAGAGATTGGTCACCGGGAGGGGAGACCCAGTACTTC
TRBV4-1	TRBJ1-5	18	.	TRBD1	CASSPNRDSSLSNQPQHF	TGCGCCAGCAGCCCAAACCGGGACAGCAGTTTGAGCAATCAGCCCCAGCATTTT
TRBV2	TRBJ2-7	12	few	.	CASRDQPYEQYF	TGTGCCAGCAGGGATCAGCCCTACGAGCAGTACTTC
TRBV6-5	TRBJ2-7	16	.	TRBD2	CASSYSAGLAYYEQYF	TGTGCCAGCAGTTACTCTGCCGGACTAGCGTACTACGAGCAGTACTTC
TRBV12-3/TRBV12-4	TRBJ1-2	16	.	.	CASSLDDSWGAYGYTF	TGTGCCAGCAGTTTAGACGACTCCTGGGGGGCCTATGGCTACACCTTC
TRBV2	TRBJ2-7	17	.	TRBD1	CASSESGDRLTSYEQYF	TGTGCCAGCAGTGAATCTGGGGACAGGCTGACCTCCTACGAGCAGTACTTC
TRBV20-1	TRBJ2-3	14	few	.	CSAFGPLITDTQYF	TGCAGTGCGTTCGGACCCCTGATCACAGATACGCAGTATTTT
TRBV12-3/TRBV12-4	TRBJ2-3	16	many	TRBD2	CASSPPRLAETDTQYF	TGTGCCAGCAGTCCGCCACGACTAGCGGAGACAGATACGCAGTATTTT
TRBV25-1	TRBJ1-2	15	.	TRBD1	CASSKGLHTGVDYTF	TGTGCCAGCAGTAAAGGCCTACACACAGGGGTAGACTACACCTTC
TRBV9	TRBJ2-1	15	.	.	CASSVVGSGYNEQFF	TGTGCCAGCAGCGTAGTTGGTAGCGGATACAATGAGCAGTTCTTC
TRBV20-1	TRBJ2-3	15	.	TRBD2	CSAVAGELLTDTQYF	TGCAGTGCTGTAGCGGGGGAGTTGTTGACAGATACGCAGTATTTT
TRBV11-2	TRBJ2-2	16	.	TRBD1	CASSSPQGVNTGELFF	TGTGCCAGCAGCTCTCCCCAGGGGGTTAACACCGGGGAGCTGTTTTTT
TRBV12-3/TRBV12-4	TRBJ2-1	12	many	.	CASSQNRIEQFF	TGTGCCAGCAGTCAGAACAGGATTGAGCAGTTCTTC
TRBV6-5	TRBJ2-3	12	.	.	CASRSFSDTQYF	TGTGCCAGCAGATCCTTTTCAGATACGCAGTATTTT
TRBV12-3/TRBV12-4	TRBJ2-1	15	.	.	CASSFRGGGRNEQFF	TGTGCCAGCAGTTTTAGGGGGGGCGGTCGGAATGAGCAGTTCTTC
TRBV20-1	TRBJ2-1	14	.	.	CSARDEGLTNEQFF	TGCAGTGCTAGAGATGAAGGTCTAACGAATGAGCAGTTCTTC
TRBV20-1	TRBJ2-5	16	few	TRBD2	CSPKRLAGGPQETQYF	TGCAGTCCCAAGCGACTAGCGGGGGGCCCACAAGAGACCCAGTACTTC
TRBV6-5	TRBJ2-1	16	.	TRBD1	CASSYSIPAGGFEQFF	TGTGCCAGCAGTTACTCGATTCCCGCAGGGGGCTTTGAGCAGTTCTTC
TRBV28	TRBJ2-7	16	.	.	CASSLSDSLTAYEQYF	TGTGCCAGCAGTCTATCTGACAGCCTAACCGCCTACGAGCAGTACTTC
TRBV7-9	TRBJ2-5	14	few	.	CASSSGSPPKTQYF	TGTGCCAGCAGCTCCGGGTCTCCCCCAAAGACCCAGTACTTC
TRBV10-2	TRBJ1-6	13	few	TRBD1	CATRDRVRSPLHF	TGCGCCACCCGGGACAGGGTTAGGTCACCCCTCCACTTT
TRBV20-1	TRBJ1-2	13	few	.	CSARGTGRNGYTF	TGCAGTGCTAGGGGAACAGGGAGAAATGGCTACACCTTC
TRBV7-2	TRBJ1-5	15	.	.	CASSQDGLFNQPQHF	TGTGCCAGCAGCCAAGACGGTCTGTTCAATCAGCCCCAGCATTTT
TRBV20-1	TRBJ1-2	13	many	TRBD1	CSASRQGSYGYTF	TGCAGTGCTAGTAGACAGGGCTCCTATGGCTACACCTTC
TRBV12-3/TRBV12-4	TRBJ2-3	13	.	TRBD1	CASGDRGTDTQYF	TGTGCCAGCGGAGACAGGGGGACAGATACGCAGTATTTT
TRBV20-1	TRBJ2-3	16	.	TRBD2	CSAGLAGGQSTDTQYF	TGCAGTGCAGGACTAGCGGGGGGACAAAGCACAGATACGCAGTATTTT
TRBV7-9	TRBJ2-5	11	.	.	CASSLSGTQDF	TGTGCCAGCAGCCTGTCCGGGACTCAGGACTTC
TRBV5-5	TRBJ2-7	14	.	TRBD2	CASSLVGRWTEQYF	TGTGCCAGCAGCTTGGTCGGGAGGTGGACCGAGCAGTACTTC
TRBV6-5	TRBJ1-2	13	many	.	CASRQTGSYGYTF	TGTGCCAGCAGACAAACAGGGTCCTATGGCTACACCTTC